This passage covers 28 T cell receptor beta chains from one sample sequenced in a study of response to subunit inactivated influenza vaccine. One entry per CDR3 protein, called by TCRdb with MiXCR from the RT-PCR reads. Of 400,000 to 550,000 distinct CDR3 sequences in the sample, about 25% were seen once. This specimen consisted of CD4+ T cells sorted from PBMCs, obtained more than 4 days after vaccination. The origin of the receptors is a man over 45 who received an inactivated influenza vaccine.

The chain combines TRBV20-1 with TRBJ2-1; 12 positions match TRBD1. The CDR3 sequence is 14 residues long. J was trimmed by 0 bases and V by 6 bases; bases with no gene match: 0. Per the germline V gene, CDR1 is DFQATT and CDR2 is SNEGSKA (reference sequence). For the CDR3, the DNA is TGCAGTGCGGGACAGGGGGCCTCCTACAATGAGCAGTTCTTC. It encodes CSAGQGASYNEQFF.

There are a few counts of this clonotype. This rearrangement joins TRBV20-1 to TRBJ2-3; 10 nucleotides align to TRBD2. CDR1 and CDR2 from the germline V gene are DFQATT and SNEGSKA (reference sequence). With 3 bases clipped from V and 5 bases from J, the junction kept 8 bases outside the gene matches. The CDR3 totals 15 residues. CDR3 nucleotides: TGCAGTGCTAGTCCCCTAGCGGGAGTCATAGATACGCAGTATTTT. Translation gives CSASPLAGVIDTQYF.

The chain has TRBV15 and TRBJ2-1; 7 bases map to TRBD1. This CDR3 region has 14 residues. CDR1 LNHNV and CDR2 YYDKDF come from the germline V gene (reference sequence). V trimming: 1 base; J trimming: 6 bases; junction bases outside the gene matches: 3. CDR3 sequence: CATSRAGQVNEQFF. CDR3 sequence (DNA): TGTGCCACCAGCAGAGCCGGACAGGTCAATGAGCAGTTCTTC. The whole variable domain, remainder taken from reference TRBV15 and TRBJ2-1, is DAMVIQNPRYQVTQFGKPVTLSCSQTLNHNVMYWYQQKSSQAPKLLFHYYDKDFNNEADTPDNFQSRRPNTSFCFLDIRSPGLGDTAMYLCATSRAGQVNEQFFGPGTRLTVL.

This clonotype was seen a few times. This rearrangement joins TRBV7-3 to TRBJ2-2, with 9 bases lining up with TRBD1. Losses at the gene ends were 5 bases for V and 7 bases for J; bases not matched to a gene: 8. This CDR3 comprises 15 residues. Germline V gene sequence: CDR1 SGHTA, CDR2 FQGTGA. The CDR3 region is CASSNTGGSVGELFF. CDR3 bases: TGTGCCAGCAGCAACACAGGGGGCTCAGTCGGGGAGCTGTTTTTT.

The chain is built from TRBV9 and TRBJ2-1; unclear D gene. This CDR3 spans 14 amino acids. V was clipped by 0 bases and J by 6 bases, with 10 bases between them. Germline loops: CDR1 SGDLS, CDR2 YYNGEE. As DNA, the CDR3 is TGTGCCAGCAGCGTAGAACCCCTCAGCAATGAGCAGTTCTTC. Translated: CASSVEPLSNEQFF.

The chain joins TRBV7-2 to TRBJ1-5, with a possible D match to TRBD1 (6 bases). This CDR3 is built from 14 residues. The ends were cut back, 4 bases at V and 5 bases at J, with 12 bases in the middle. Germline V gene data show CDR1 as SGHTA and CDR2 as FQGNSA. The CDR3 region has the DNA TGTGCCAGCAGCTCCGGGGACACCTATCAGCCCCAGCATTTT. This sequence encodes CASSSGDTYQPQHF.

The table lists this clonotype with a few counts. V and J are TRBV6-4 and TRBJ2-1, with 10 positions matching TRBD2. The CDR3 loop spans 15 amino acids. Germline CDR1 and CDR2: MRHNA and SNTAGT. The V gene end was trimmed by 5 bases and the J gene end by 5 bases; junction bases not matched to a gene: 6. In nucleotides, the CDR3 is TGTGCCAGCAGTATAGCGGGGGGAACAAACAATGAGCAGTTCTTC. Amino acid sequence: CASSIAGGTNNEQFF.

This clonotype was observed many times. The J gene is TRBJ1-1, the V gene TRBV20-1; 8 nucleotides align to TRBD1. Germline trimming cut 6 bases from V and 4 bases from J; bases unmatched to any gene: 4. This CDR3 contains 12 residues. Looked up from germline, CDR1 is DFQATT and CDR2 is SNEGSKA (reference sequence). CDR3 DNA: TGCAGTGCGGGAACAGGGGGCACTGAAGCTTTCTTT. It translates to CSAGTGGTEAFF.

V is TRBV28 and J is TRBJ2-1, with D maybe TRBD1 (6 bases). The length of the CDR3 is 15 residues. V lost 4 bases to trimming and J lost 1 base, with 11 bases between them. Germline V gene data show CDR1 as MDHEN and CDR2 as SYDVKM. As DNA, the CDR3 is TGTGCCAGCAGTTCACCGACAGGTTCCTACAATGAGCAGTTCTTC. Its translation is CASSSPTGSYNEQFF.

This clonotype was detected a few times. The rearrangement links TRBV5-1 to TRBJ2-7; D is possibly TRBD1 (5 bases). The CDR3 covers 15 residues. With 0 bases removed from V and 5 bases from J, the gap between germline ends came to 15 bases. CDR1 and CDR2 from the germline V gene are SGHRS and YFSETQ. CDR3 residues: CASSLEGFPYDEQYF. The CDR3 region has the DNA TGCGCCAGCAGCTTGGAGGGGTTCCCGTACGACGAGCAGTACTTC.

This chain connects TRBV5-1 to TRBJ1-4; 7 bases map to TRBD1. The germline V gene has CDR1 SGHRS and CDR2 YFSETQ. V was pared by 4 bases and J by 7 bases, with 10 bases of the junction left unmatched. This CDR3 contains 15 residues. The CDR3 DNA sequence: TGCGCCAGCAGCGACGGGACAGTCGTTGGTGAAAAACTGTTTTTT. Its protein is CASSDGTVVGEKLFF.

The V call is TRBV27, the J call TRBJ2-1; D is uncertain. This CDR3 contains 11 residues. CDR1 is MNHEY, CDR2 SMNVEV, per germline (reference sequence). Trimming shortened V by 6 bases and J by 6 bases, and 6 bases separated the two germline ends. The CDR3 spells CASRQINEQFF. In DNA form, the CDR3 reads TGTGCCAGCAGACAGATCAATGAGCAGTTCTTC.

The V call is TRBV20-1, the J call TRBJ1-1, with D perhaps matching TRBD1 (5 bases). This CDR3 is 12 amino acids long. Per the germline V gene, CDR1 is DFQATT and CDR2 is SNEGSKA (reference sequence). V was clipped by 1 base and J by 11 bases, with 14 bases between them. The CDR3 nucleotides read TGCAGTGCTAGAGGGGACGTTAAGGCGGCTTTCTTT. This gives the protein CSARGDVKAAFF.

This clonotype was seen a few times. This chain connects TRBV5-6 to TRBJ2-3; tentative D call: TRBD2 (6 bases). Per germline, CDR1 SGHDT and CDR2 YYEEEE. V was clipped by 0 bases and J by 2 bases, with 10 bases between them. This CDR3 comprises 15 residues. The CDR3 DNA follows: TGTGCCAGCAGCTTGGAACGGGACTCCACAGATACGCAGTATTTT. Translation gives CASSLERDSTDTQYF.

V and J are TRBV29-1 and TRBJ2-7, with D possibly TRBD1 on 5 matching bases. Trimming removed 4 bases from V and 3 bases from J, with 13 bases in between. The germline CDR1 and CDR2 sequences are SQVTM and ANQGSEA. The CDR3 length is 13 residues. The CDR3 loop is CSVAGAGYYEQYF. CDR3 coding DNA: TGCAGCGTTGCTGGGGCAGGATACTACGAGCAGTACTTC.

CDR3 loop: CASSRVGTGELFF. The CDR3 DNA reads as TGTGCCAGCAGTCGTGTGGGCACCGGGGAGCTGTTTTTT. The chain links TRBV6-1 to TRBJ2-2; D not resolved. The CDR3 sequence is 13 residues long. Trimming stripped 5 bases from V and 4 bases from J, with 8 bases between. Germline values: CDR1 MNHNS, CDR2 SASEGT.

This clonotype came up a few times. The V call is TRBV7-8, the J call TRBJ2-2; the D gene is possibly TRBD2 (6 bases). Germline lookup yields CDR1 SGHVS and CDR2 FQNEAQ. Trimming pared 1 base from V and 4 bases from J, leaving 10 bases between. The CDR3 has 15 amino acids. The DNA of the CDR3 is TGTGCCAGCAGCTTAGTTGGCGGGACCACCGGGGAGCTGTTTTTT. As protein: CASSLVGGTTGELFF.

As for this clonotype: The CDR3 ends on some other residue instead of the conserved phenylalanine or tryptophan, so this is likely a read error. The J gene is TRBJ2-7, the V gene TRBV12-3 or TRBV12-4; possible D gene TRBD1, 6 bases. Trimming cost V 5 bases and J 7 bases, with 15 bases left between them. The CDR3 extends over 13 amino acids. The chain's CDR3 is CASSPGTSGEQYI. The DNA for the CDR3 is TGTGCCAGCAGTCCCGGGACATCGGGGGAGCAGTACATC.

As regards this clonotype: One junction end disagrees with the germline gene, perhaps due to a read error. The V gene is TRBV28, the J gene TRBJ2-1, with D maybe TRBD1 (6 bases). Germline-derived CDR1 and CDR2 are MDHEN and SYDVKM. This CDR3 comprises 11 residues. This chain's CDR3 is CASNFQGRLLF. The CDR3, as DNA: TGTGCCAGCAATTTCCAGGGGCGCTTGCTCTTC.

This clonotype was counted only a few times. V gene TRBV10-3 combines with J gene TRBJ1-5, with a possible D match to TRBD1 (5 bases). The germline CDR1 and CDR2 sequences are ENHRY and SYGVKD. This CDR3 has 16 residues. The V end lost 4 bases, the J end lost 0 bases, and 13 bases lay between the germline ends. CDR3 DNA sequence: TGTGCCATCAGTGTATCAGGGCCTTATAGCAATCAGCCCCAGCATTTT. This codes for CAISVSGPYSNQPQHF.

Turning to this clonotype: This could be a read error, since a much larger clone is one nucleotide away. This chain links TRBV12-3 or TRBV12-4 with TRBJ1-5, with D perhaps TRBD1 (5 bases). The V and J ends lost 2 bases and 3 bases respectively, with 11 bases between them. The CDR3 is made up of 15 amino acids. The CDR3 DNA is TGTGCCAGCAGTTTACGGACAACTTCCAATCAGCCCCAGCATTTT. This sequence encodes CASSLRTTSNQPQHF.

The genes are TRBV7-9 and TRBJ2-1; D gene uncertain. The CDR3 has 13 amino acids. Germline V gene data show CDR1 as SEHNR and CDR2 as FQNEAQ (reference sequence). Trimming removed 7 bases from V and 9 bases from J, with 16 bases in between. In DNA form, the CDR3 reads TGTGCCAGCACACCGGTAACATTCACTGAGCAGTTCTTC. This gives the protein CASTPVTFTEQFF.

The CDR3 protein is CASSRQPGTSTDTQYF. The CDR3 DNA sequence: TGTGCCAGCAGTCGGCAGCCAGGGACTAGCACAGATACGCAGTATTTT. The chain is built from TRBV6-1 and TRBJ2-3, with a possible D match to TRBD2 (6 bases). The CDR3 spans 16 residues. The ends were cut back, 5 bases at V and 0 bases at J, with 15 bases in the middle. The V gene's germline CDR1 is MNHNS and CDR2 SASEGT.

The chain employs TRBV11-3 and TRBJ2-3; 7 bases map to TRBD2. After removal of 5 bases from V and 4 bases from J, the junction contained 9 bases not matched to a gene. The V gene's germline CDR1 is SGHNT and CDR2 YENEEA. The CDR3 totals 15 residues. The chain's CDR3 is CASSARGGSSDTQYF. The CDR3, as DNA: TGTGCCAGCAGCGCTCGGGGCGGGAGTTCAGATACGCAGTATTTT.

This clonotype was counted between two and nine times. This chain links TRBV28 with TRBJ2-1; tentatively, D is TRBD2 (5 bases). V was trimmed by 5 bases and J by 5 bases, leaving 13 bases between them. Per germline, CDR1 MDHEN and CDR2 SYDVKM. CDR3 length equals 14 residues. The CDR3 nucleotides are TGTGCCAGCAGTCCGAGCGGCGGGCACAATGAGCAGTTCTTC. It codes for CASSPSGGHNEQFF.

This clonotype turned up a few times. This rearrangement joins TRBV12-3 or TRBV12-4 to TRBJ2-7; D may be TRBD1 or TRBD2 (6 bases each). The V end was cut by 6 bases, the J end by 7 bases, with 16 bases between. The CDR3 has 13 amino acids. The DNA of the CDR3 is TGTGCCAGCAGACCCGGTGGAGGGGGTGAGCAGTACTTC. This translates into CASRPGGGGEQYF.

This clonotype was seen a few times. This chain uses TRBV5-1 with TRBJ2-5, with D possibly TRBD1 on 7 matching bases. Trimming stripped 3 bases from V and 3 bases from J, with 12 bases between. Looked up from germline, CDR1 is SGHRS and CDR2 is YFSETQ. CDR3 size: 14 residues. CDR3 sequence (DNA): TGCGCCAGCAGCTCCACCAGGGGGGAAGAGACCCAGTACTTC. Translation: CASSSTRGEETQYF.

This clonotype was detected a few times. The chain employs TRBV28 and TRBJ1-2, with D perhaps TRBD1 (6 bases). Germline lookup yields CDR1 MDHEN and CDR2 SYDVKM. This CDR3 has 13 amino acids. Trimming pared 2 bases from V and 4 bases from J, leaving 8 bases between. The CDR3 sequence is CASSLAGAYGYTF. The CDR3 coding sequence is TGTGCCAGCAGTTTAGCAGGGGCCTATGGCTACACCTTC.